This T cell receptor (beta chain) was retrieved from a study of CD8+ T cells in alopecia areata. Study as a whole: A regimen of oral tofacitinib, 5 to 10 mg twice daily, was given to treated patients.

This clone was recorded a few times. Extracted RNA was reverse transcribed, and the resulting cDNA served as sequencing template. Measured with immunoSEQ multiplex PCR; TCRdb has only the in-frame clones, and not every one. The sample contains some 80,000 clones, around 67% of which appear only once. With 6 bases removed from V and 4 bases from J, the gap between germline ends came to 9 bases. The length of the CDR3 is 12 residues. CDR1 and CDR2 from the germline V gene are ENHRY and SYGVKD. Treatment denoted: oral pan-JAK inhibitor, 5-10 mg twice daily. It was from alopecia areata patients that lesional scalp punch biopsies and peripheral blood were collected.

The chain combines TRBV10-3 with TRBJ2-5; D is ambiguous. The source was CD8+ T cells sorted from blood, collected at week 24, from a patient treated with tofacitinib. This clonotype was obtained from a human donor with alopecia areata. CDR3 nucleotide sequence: TGTGCCATCAGGAGCGCGTCAGAGACCCAGTACTTC. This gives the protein CAIRSASETQYF.